This is a list of T cell receptor beta chains from one sample in a study of T cell responses to AZD1222 COVID-19 vaccine. Clones were sequenced by immunoSEQ multiplex PCR, and TCRdb holds only the in-frame ones, with some missing. The sample yields more than 65,000 clones, about nine tenths seen once. The material was peripheral blood, obtained on day 0 of AZD1222 vaccination. The receptor set was obtained from an adult in good health. The CDR3 runs from the conserved cysteine through the conserved F or W. Fields, in order: D gene, V gene, J gene, CDR3 length, clone size, CDR3 protein, CDR3 DNA. A D gene is named only where the DNA matches it firmly. Clone sizes are given selectively: once, few, many, or a class where the clone is expanded.

d_call: TRBD2; v_call: TRBV29-1; j_call: TRBJ2-3; cdr3_length: 14; clone_size: .; cdr3_aa: CSVETSGGADTQYF; cdr3_nt: TGCAGCGTTGAGACTAGCGGGGGGGCAGATACGCAGTATTTT
d_call: .; v_call: TRBV6-5; j_call: TRBJ2-6; cdr3_length: 14; clone_size: few; cdr3_aa: CASSRGSGANVLTF; cdr3_nt: TGTGCCAGCAGCCGGGGATCTGGGGCCAACGTCCTGACTTTC
d_call: TRBD2; v_call: TRBV6-1; j_call: TRBJ2-5; cdr3_length: 16; clone_size: .; cdr3_aa: CASSEPGLAGVETQYF; cdr3_nt: TGTGCCAGCAGTGAACCGGGACTAGCGGGGGTGGAGACCCAGTACTTC
d_call: .; v_call: TRBV19; j_call: TRBJ1-2; cdr3_length: 12; clone_size: .; cdr3_aa: CASSTGGYGYTF; cdr3_nt: TGTGCCAGTAGTACCGGTGGATATGGCTACACCTTC
d_call: .; v_call: TRBV28; j_call: TRBJ1-1; cdr3_length: 19; clone_size: .; cdr3_aa: CASSFSSLQELLLRTEAFF; cdr3_nt: TGTGCCAGCAGCTTTAGCAGTTTACAAGAGTTACTGTTGAGGACTGAAGCTTTCTTT
d_call: TRBD2; v_call: TRBV24-1; j_call: TRBJ2-2; cdr3_length: 15; clone_size: .; cdr3_aa: CATSDTGLGTGELFF; cdr3_nt: TGTGCCACCAGTGATACGGGACTAGGGACCGGGGAGCTGTTTTTT
d_call: .; v_call: TRBV27; j_call: TRBJ1-5; cdr3_length: 16; clone_size: .; cdr3_aa: CASSLSTSYSNQPQHF; cdr3_nt: TGTGCCAGCAGTTTATCGACGTCGTATAGCAATCAGCCCCAGCATTTT
d_call: TRBD2; v_call: TRBV5-1; j_call: TRBJ2-2; cdr3_length: 17; clone_size: .; cdr3_aa: CASSAGTSVSNTGELFF; cdr3_nt: TGCGCCAGCAGCGCCGGGACTAGCGTTTCGAACACCGGGGAGCTGTTTTTT
d_call: TRBD1; v_call: TRBV6-5; j_call: TRBJ2-7; cdr3_length: 15; clone_size: .; cdr3_aa: CASSQGQFGGYEQYF; cdr3_nt: TGTGCCAGCAGTCAGGGACAGTTTGGGGGCTACGAGCAGTACTTC
d_call: TRBD1; v_call: TRBV7-3; j_call: TRBJ2-7; cdr3_length: 14; clone_size: .; cdr3_aa: CASSLPGQNYEQYF; cdr3_nt: TGTGCCAGCAGCTTACCGGGACAGAACTACGAGCAGTACTTC
d_call: TRBD2; v_call: TRBV6-5; j_call: TRBJ2-1; cdr3_length: 15; clone_size: .; cdr3_aa: CASSYPSGNHNEQFF; cdr3_nt: TGTGCCAGCAGTTACCCTAGCGGGAACCACAATGAGCAGTTCTTC
d_call: TRBD1; v_call: TRBV27; j_call: TRBJ2-7; cdr3_length: 17; clone_size: .; cdr3_aa: CASSPHSTGQGLYEQYF; cdr3_nt: TGTGCCAGCAGTCCACACTCAACGGGACAGGGACTCTACGAGCAGTACTTC
d_call: .; v_call: TRBV6-4; j_call: TRBJ2-3; cdr3_length: 14; clone_size: .; cdr3_aa: CASSDQPGGGTQYF; cdr3_nt: TGTGCCAGCAGTGACCAACCTGGGGGAGGTACGCAGTATTTT
d_call: .; v_call: TRBV9; j_call: TRBJ2-6; cdr3_length: 18; clone_size: once; cdr3_aa: CASSPRGQENSGANVLTF; cdr3_nt: TGTGCCAGCAGCCCAAGAGGTCAGGAAAACTCTGGGGCCAACGTCCTGACTTTC
d_call: .; v_call: TRBV11-2; j_call: TRBJ2-7; cdr3_length: 13; clone_size: .; cdr3_aa: CASSFWGSYEQYF; cdr3_nt: TGTGCCAGCAGCTTCTGGGGGTCCTACGAGCAGTACTTC
d_call: .; v_call: TRBV28; j_call: TRBJ1-1; cdr3_length: 14; clone_size: .; cdr3_aa: CASSLVGGGTEAFF; cdr3_nt: TGTGCCAGCAGTTTGGTGGGAGGGGGCACTGAAGCTTTCTTT
d_call: .; v_call: TRBV5-1; j_call: TRBJ1-1; cdr3_length: 15; clone_size: few; cdr3_aa: CASSISGSLDTEAFF; cdr3_nt: TGCGCCAGCAGCATCTCCGGGTCCCTGGACACTGAAGCTTTCTTT
d_call: .; v_call: TRBV15; j_call: TRBJ1-6; cdr3_length: 16; clone_size: few; cdr3_aa: CATSTGGGGGYSPLHF; cdr3_nt: TGTGCCACCAGCACCGGAGGAGGAGGGGGTTACTCACCCCTCCACTTT
d_call: .; v_call: TRBV27; j_call: TRBJ1-1; cdr3_length: 13; clone_size: .; cdr3_aa: CASSPAGNTEAFF; cdr3_nt: TGTGCCAGCAGTCCGGCGGGGAACACTGAAGCTTTCTTT
d_call: .; v_call: TRBV9; j_call: TRBJ2-5; cdr3_length: 16; clone_size: .; cdr3_aa: CASSSKPGALQETQYF; cdr3_nt: TGTGCCAGCAGCTCCAAGCCGGGAGCTCTGCAAGAGACCCAGTACTTC
d_call: .; v_call: TRBV19; j_call: TRBJ2-2; cdr3_length: 15; clone_size: .; cdr3_aa: CASRSQGTNTGELFF; cdr3_nt: TGTGCCAGTAGATCTCAGGGGACCAACACCGGGGAGCTGTTTTTT
d_call: .; v_call: TRBV29-1; j_call: TRBJ2-7; cdr3_length: 14; clone_size: .; cdr3_aa: CSVGPPGQAYEQYF; cdr3_nt: TGCAGCGTTGGTCCTCCGGGACAAGCCTACGAGCAGTACTTC
d_call: .; v_call: TRBV5-6; j_call: TRBJ1-1; cdr3_length: 13; clone_size: few; cdr3_aa: CASRKTGITEAFF; cdr3_nt: TGTGCCAGCAGAAAGACAGGAATCACTGAAGCTTTCTTT
d_call: TRBD2; v_call: TRBV28; j_call: TRBJ2-3; cdr3_length: 13; clone_size: .; cdr3_aa: CASSLTREDTQYF; cdr3_nt: TGTGCCAGCAGTTTAACGCGGGAGGATACGCAGTATTTT
d_call: .; v_call: TRBV28; j_call: TRBJ1-2; cdr3_length: 14; clone_size: .; cdr3_aa: CASSLGGPSYGYTF; cdr3_nt: TGTGCCAGCAGTTTAGGGGGGCCATCCTATGGCTACACCTTC
d_call: .; v_call: TRBV30; j_call: TRBJ1-5; cdr3_length: 18; clone_size: few; cdr3_aa: CAWTQSYRERVGNQPQHF; cdr3_nt: TGTGCCTGGACGCAGTCATACAGGGAAAGGGTGGGCAATCAGCCCCAGCATTTT
d_call: .; v_call: TRBV20-1; j_call: TRBJ1-4; cdr3_length: 13; clone_size: .; cdr3_aa: CSASGDANEKLFF; cdr3_nt: TGCAGTGCTAGTGGGGATGCTAATGAAAAACTGTTTTTT
d_call: TRBD2; v_call: TRBV10-3; j_call: TRBJ2-1; cdr3_length: 16; clone_size: .; cdr3_aa: CAISGPSGGGYNEQFF; cdr3_nt: TGTGCCATCAGTGGGCCTAGCGGGGGGGGCTACAATGAGCAGTTCTTC
d_call: TRBD2; v_call: TRBV5-4; j_call: TRBJ2-3; cdr3_length: 15; clone_size: .; cdr3_aa: CASSFGTSGTDTQYF; cdr3_nt: TGTGCCAGCAGCTTTGGGACTAGCGGCACAGATACGCAGTATTTT
d_call: .; v_call: TRBV28; j_call: TRBJ1-2; cdr3_length: 15; clone_size: .; cdr3_aa: CATSQGGGVNYGYTF; cdr3_nt: TGTGCCACCAGCCAGGGAGGAGGAGTTAACTATGGCTACACCTTC
d_call: .; v_call: TRBV7-2; j_call: TRBJ2-7; cdr3_length: 13; clone_size: .; cdr3_aa: CASSSYGSYEQYF; cdr3_nt: TGTGCCAGCAGCTCCTACGGGAGCTACGAGCAGTACTTC
d_call: .; v_call: TRBV5-5; j_call: TRBJ1-2; cdr3_length: 16; clone_size: .; cdr3_aa: CASSLGLQTANYGYTF; cdr3_nt: TGTGCCAGCAGCTTGGGATTACAGACTGCTAACTATGGCTACACCTTC
d_call: TRBD1; v_call: TRBV27; j_call: TRBJ1-6; cdr3_length: 15; clone_size: .; cdr3_aa: CASSPWDRANSPLHF; cdr3_nt: TGTGCCAGCAGTCCGTGGGACAGAGCTAATTCACCCCTCCACTTT
d_call: TRBD2; v_call: TRBV15; j_call: TRBJ2-2; cdr3_length: 17; clone_size: .; cdr3_aa: CATSRELAGGRTGELFF; cdr3_nt: TGTGCCACCAGCAGAGAACTAGCGGGAGGGCGGACCGGGGAGCTGTTTTTT
d_call: .; v_call: TRBV7-2; j_call: TRBJ1-1; cdr3_length: 14; clone_size: .; cdr3_aa: CASSLGNGETEAFF; cdr3_nt: TGTGCCAGCAGCTTAGGTAATGGAGAAACTGAAGCTTTCTTT
d_call: .; v_call: TRBV19; j_call: TRBJ2-7; cdr3_length: 13; clone_size: .; cdr3_aa: CASSKRVTGEQYF; cdr3_nt: TGTGCCAGTAGTAAAAGGGTAACGGGCGAGCAGTACTTC
d_call: .; v_call: TRBV19; j_call: TRBJ1-1; cdr3_length: 12; clone_size: .; cdr3_aa: CASSPQNTEAFF; cdr3_nt: TGTGCCAGTAGTCCTCAAAACACTGAAGCTTTCTTT
d_call: .; v_call: TRBV7-2; j_call: TRBJ2-3; cdr3_length: 13; clone_size: .; cdr3_aa: CASSRLQLDTQYF; cdr3_nt: TGTGCCAGCAGCCGATTACAGTTAGATACGCAGTATTTT
d_call: TRBD1; v_call: TRBV25-1; j_call: TRBJ1-2; cdr3_length: 15; clone_size: .; cdr3_aa: CASSDNIGGLYGYTF; cdr3_nt: TGTGCCAGCAGTGACAACATAGGGGGCCTCTATGGCTACACCTTC
d_call: .; v_call: TRBV13; j_call: TRBJ2-7; cdr3_length: 14; clone_size: .; cdr3_aa: CASSLGLRRYEQYF; cdr3_nt: TGTGCCAGCAGCTTAGGCCTCAGGAGATACGAGCAGTACTTC
d_call: TRBD1; v_call: TRBV19; j_call: TRBJ1-1; cdr3_length: 15; clone_size: .; cdr3_aa: CASKKTGTGNTEAFF; cdr3_nt: TGTGCCAGTAAAAAAACCGGGACAGGGAACACTGAAGCTTTCTTT
d_call: TRBD1; v_call: TRBV28; j_call: TRBJ1-3; cdr3_length: 16; clone_size: .; cdr3_aa: CASSLWEDRAANTIYF; cdr3_nt: TGTGCCAGCAGTTTATGGGAGGACAGGGCGGCTAACACCATATATTTT
d_call: .; v_call: TRBV7-3; j_call: TRBJ1-5; cdr3_length: 13; clone_size: .; cdr3_aa: CASSLTVNQPQHF; cdr3_nt: TGTGCCAGCAGCTTAACGGTAAATCAGCCCCAGCATTTT
d_call: TRBD1; v_call: TRBV27; j_call: TRBJ1-4; cdr3_length: 14; clone_size: .; cdr3_aa: CASSLPGQREKLFF; cdr3_nt: TGTGCCAGCAGTTTACCGGGACAGCGTGAAAAACTGTTTTTT
d_call: TRBD2; v_call: TRBV7-7; j_call: TRBJ2-1; cdr3_length: 15; clone_size: few; cdr3_aa: CASSPGLAGQNEQFF; cdr3_nt: TGTGCTAGCAGCCCGGGACTAGCGGGTCAGAATGAGCAGTTCTTC
d_call: .; v_call: TRBV6-5; j_call: TRBJ1-4; cdr3_length: 16; clone_size: .; cdr3_aa: CASSYSKYRQGEKLFF; cdr3_nt: TGTGCCAGCAGTTACTCGAAGTACCGCCAGGGGGAAAAACTGTTTTTT
d_call: TRBD1; v_call: TRBV28; j_call: TRBJ1-5; cdr3_length: 17; clone_size: .; cdr3_aa: CASSPSGGTGGNQPQHF; cdr3_nt: TGTGCCAGCAGCCCCTCGGGAGGGACAGGGGGCAATCAGCCCCAGCATTTT
d_call: TRBD1; v_call: TRBV2; j_call: TRBJ1-4; cdr3_length: 15; clone_size: few; cdr3_aa: CASSGSGRGLEKLFF; cdr3_nt: TGTGCCAGCAGTGGGTCCGGCAGGGGGCTTGAAAAACTGTTTTTT
d_call: .; v_call: TRBV18; j_call: TRBJ2-1; cdr3_length: 17; clone_size: .; cdr3_aa: CASSPGAGSSSYNEQFF; cdr3_nt: TGTGCCAGCTCACCAGGAGCCGGTTCGAGCTCCTACAATGAGCAGTTCTTC
d_call: .; v_call: TRBV7-8; j_call: TRBJ2-5; cdr3_length: 16; clone_size: .; cdr3_aa: CASSRLGGGFQETQYF; cdr3_nt: TGTGCCAGCAGCCGACTGGGCGGGGGCTTCCAAGAGACCCAGTACTTC
d_call: TRBD1; v_call: TRBV13; j_call: TRBJ1-6; cdr3_length: 15; clone_size: .; cdr3_aa: CASSLGQGQGGPLHF; cdr3_nt: TGTGCCAGCAGCTTAGGCCAAGGACAGGGGGGACCCCTCCACTTT
d_call: TRBD2; v_call: TRBV5-1; j_call: TRBJ2-7; cdr3_length: 14; clone_size: .; cdr3_aa: CASSPTGTRHEQYF; cdr3_nt: TGCGCCAGCAGCCCTACCGGGACTAGGCACGAGCAGTACTTC
d_call: .; v_call: TRBV12-2; j_call: TRBJ2-7; cdr3_length: 17; clone_size: .; cdr3_aa: CASRLALGQGVGYEQYF; cdr3_nt: TGTGCAAGTCGCTTAGCTCTGGGACAGGGGGTCGGCTACGAGCAGTACTTC
d_call: TRBD2; v_call: TRBV27; j_call: TRBJ2-1; cdr3_length: 15; clone_size: .; cdr3_aa: CASSRGLAGVSEQFF; cdr3_nt: TGTGCCAGCAGCCGGGGACTAGCGGGAGTCAGTGAGCAGTTCTTC
d_call: TRBD1; v_call: TRBV27; j_call: TRBJ2-7; cdr3_length: 17; clone_size: .; cdr3_aa: CASSFRPLGQGSYEQYF; cdr3_nt: TGTGCCAGCAGTTTTAGGCCCCTGGGACAGGGCTCCTACGAGCAGTACTTC
d_call: .; v_call: TRBV10-3; j_call: TRBJ2-1; cdr3_length: 13; clone_size: .; cdr3_aa: CAISESTDNEQFF; cdr3_nt: TGTGCCATCAGTGAGTCAACGGACAATGAGCAGTTCTTC